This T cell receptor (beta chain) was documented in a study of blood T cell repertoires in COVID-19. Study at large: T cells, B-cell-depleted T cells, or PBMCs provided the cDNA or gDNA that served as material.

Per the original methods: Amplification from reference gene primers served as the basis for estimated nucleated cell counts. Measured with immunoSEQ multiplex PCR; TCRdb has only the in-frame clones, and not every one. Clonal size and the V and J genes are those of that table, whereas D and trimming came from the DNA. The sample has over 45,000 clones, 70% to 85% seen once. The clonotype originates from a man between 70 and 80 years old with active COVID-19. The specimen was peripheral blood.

In DNA, the CDR3 is TGTGCCAGTAGTATGCCGGGACTAGCAGGGAATGAGCAGTTCTTC. Protein: CASSMPGLAGNEQFF. The V gene is TRBV19, the J gene TRBJ2-1; 9 bases line up with TRBD2. The germline V gene has CDR1 LNHDA and CDR2 SQIVND (reference sequence). The junction had 7 bases not matched to a gene; V was cut back by 3 bases and J by 7 bases. The CDR3 is 15 residues long.